This record concerns one T cell receptor beta chain sequence. No antigen is known for it. The data derive from a study of CD8 T cells in Susac syndrome. Points from the study as a whole: In its TCR sequencing and HLA analysis, the study acknowledged that the number of individuals was relatively small.

Unmatched junction bases numbered 11, after V lost 0 bases and J lost 4 bases. The CDR3 extends over 18 amino acids. From germline, CDR1 is LNHNV and CDR2 YYDKDF (reference sequence). CD8+ and CD4+ blood T cells underwent TCR beta sequencing. Negative isolation was used for CD8+ and CD4+ T cells and FACS enrichment for TEMRA cells. Random hexamers were used to reverse transcribe roughly 0.45 to 1 ug of RNA. With immunoSEQ multiplex PCR, TCR beta CDR3 was amplified across 54 Vbeta and 13 Jbeta. TCRdb analysed the immunoSEQ multiplex PCR reads with MiXCR anew, one entry per CDR3 protein. This table holds some 200,000 distinct CDR3 sequences, about 93% found once.

V and J are TRBV15 and TRBJ1-2; 10 nucleotides match TRBD1. The receptor comes from a human donor with multiple sclerosis. Sequencing input: CD8+ T cells from PBMCs. The CDR3 DNA reads as TGTGCCACCAGCAGAGATCGGGACAGGGGAGTATCAGTCTATGGCTACACCTTC. Its translation is CATSRDRDRGVSVYGYTF.